This TCR beta chain is drawn from a study of blood T cells in healthy people across ages. Study-level results: For the donors, CMV status was unknown and possibly confounded expanded clonotype changes.

Details on this clonotype: Its antigen is not known.

Trimming removed 0 bases at V and 8 bases at J, with 15 bases between. The CDR3 contains 15 residues. Germline V lookup: CDR1 SGDLS, CDR2 YYNGEE. Together with a sample-barcoded 5' primer, a J-beta primer mix was included in a second PCR lasting roughly 7 to 11 cycles. TCRdb re-derived calls from the 5' RACE reads in MiXCR, one entry per CDR3 protein. The sample contains around 1,900,000 distinct CDR3 sequences, 35% to 50% of which appear only once. Source material: blood. The source is a human donor in good health. This chain links TRBV9 with TRBJ2-1; weak D call: TRBD2 (6 bases). CDR3 coding DNA: TGTGCCAGCAGCGTAGCCGGGGACTCGTACGATGAGCAGTTCTTC. This encodes CASSVAGDSYDEQFF. The complete variable domain, with remaining parts taken from reference TRBV9 and TRBJ2-1, reads DSGVTQTPKHLITATGQRVTLRCSPRSGDLSVYWYQQSLDQGLQFLIQYYNGEERAKGNILERFSAQQFPDLHSELNLSSLELGDSALYFCASSVAGDSYDEQFFGPGTRLTVL.